This T cell receptor beta chain was sequenced in a study of tumor and adjacent non-tumor tissue in lung cancer. About the research overall: Patients comprised 12 adenocarcinoma, a couple of squamous cell carcinoma and 1 small cell lung cancer.

Findings and limits, study-wide: Top 100 clones took a larger repertoire share in normal lung. Tumor TCR diversity, when higher, was linked to shorter survival.

With regard to this clonotype: Its target is not known. This may be a read error: a much more frequent sequence differs by one nucleotide.

No cell sorting was done before RNA was extracted from the tissue. Between August and November 2014, newly diagnosed, chemotherapy-naive lung cancer patients underwent thoracic surgery in China. Three rounds of nested PCR, following a modified ARM-PCR protocol, produced the TCRbeta library. TCRdb itself ran the multiplex PCR reads through MiXCR, one entry per CDR3 protein. The data contain over 100,000 distinct CDR3 sequences, around 75% of them seen just once; the ten biggest clones take up about 40%. Trimming removed 5 bases at V and 5 bases at J, with 19 bases between. The CDR3 extends over 14 amino acids. Germline assignment: CDR1 DFQATT and CDR2 SNEGSKA (reference sequence).

This clonotype was obtained from a woman in her sixties with non-small cell lung cancer. V usage is TRBV20-1 and J usage is TRBJ2-7, with D possibly matching TRBD2 (6 bases). Material: lung tumor tissue. CDR3: CSAPVGGKTHEQYF. CDR3 sequence (DNA): TGCAGTGCTCCTGTGGGGGGAAAGACCCACGAGCAGTACTTC.